The sequence of this T cell receptor beta chain was determined in a study of control samples from healthy donors and cancer patients. Germline V gene lookup returns CDR1 LGHDT and CDR2 YNNKEL (reference sequence). The CDR3 is made up of 15 amino acids. V shed 0 bases and J shed 1 base, with 6 bases lying between them. Produced via immunoSEQ multiplex PCR; TCRdb's table is partial and in-frame only. The sample contains nearly 200,000 clones, about 91% of which appear only once. This sequence joins TRBV3-1 (or the pseudogene TRBV3-2) and TRBJ1-4; unclear D gene. The TCR sequence derives from a man aged 30 to 45 in good health. The sequenced sample consisted of blood. This CDR3 reads CASSQDSRTNEKLFF. The DNA for the CDR3 is TGTGCCAGCAGCCAAGATTCCCGAACTAATGAAAAACTGTTTTTT.